A single sample is the source of the 4 T cell receptor beta chains below, sequenced in a study of T cell repertoires in cytomegalovirus infection. TCRdb redid the calling of the reads with MiXCR, one entry per CDR3 protein. The data show 680,000 or so distinct CDR3 sequences, with under 40% seen just once and 2.5% to 3% held by the top ten. The sequencing input was PBMCs. The receptors come from a human donor in good health (CMV status not recorded). Some clones in this sample may be carry-over from other donors' samples.

Only a few counts were recorded for this clonotype. The chain links TRBV7-3 to TRBJ2-3, with unresolved D. From germline, CDR1 is SGHTA and CDR2 FQGTGA. CDR3 length: 15 amino acids. V was pared by 2 bases and J by 6 bases, with 15 bases between. CDR3 nucleotide sequence: TGTGCCAGCAGCTTAGATCCGGCCGTGGGGGATACGCAGTATTTT. This codes for CASSLDPAVGDTQYF. The full variable domain, rest sourced from reference TRBV7-3 and TRBJ2-3, is GAGVSQTPSNKVTEKGKYVELRCDPISGHTALYWYRQSLGQGPEFLIYFQGTGAADDSGLPNDRFFAVRPEGSVSTLKIQRTERGDSAVYLCASSLDPAVGDTQYFGPGTRLTVL.

The rearrangement joins TRBV5-1 to TRBJ1-2; 9 bases agree with TRBD1. V lost 2 bases, J lost 2 bases, and 4 bases stayed unmatched. From germline, CDR1 is SGHRS and CDR2 YFSETQ. This CDR3 comprises 15 residues. The CDR3 loop reads CASSFKTGGNYGYTF. The CDR3 region has the DNA TGCGCCAGCAGCTTTAAGACAGGGGGAAACTATGGCTACACCTTC.

Notes on this clonotype: At one of its ends the junction is not consistent with the germline gene, which may arise from a read error. CDR3 nucleotide sequence: TGTGCCAGCAGTTTACGGACAGCCCTCCAGGTTTTT. This gives the protein CASSLRTALQVF. The genes are TRBV28 and TRBJ2-3, with a tentative D call TRBD1 (6 bases). Germline V gene data show CDR1 as MDHEN and CDR2 as SYDVKM. CDR3 size: 12 residues.

V gene TRBV4-2 combines with J gene TRBJ2-5, with D perhaps TRBD1 or TRBD2 (7 bases each). Germline CDR1 reads LGHNA; CDR2 reads YNFKEQ. V was cut by 1 base and J by 4 bases, with 10 bases left in between. The CDR3 totals 14 residues. CDR3 loop: CASSQARGGETQYF. The CDR3 DNA follows: TGTGCCAGCAGCCAAGCCAGGGGGGGAGAGACCCAGTACTTC.